The 14 T cell receptor beta chains listed next were all sequenced from one sample in a study of regulatory T cells in long-lasting Graves disease. Time point meaning: newly diagnosed GD, antithyroid drugs for less than 3 months. The TCR library was made from RNA that had been extracted from PBMCs in TRIzol. The authors built TCR beta libraries using iRepertoire HTBI primers and Arm-PCR of CDR3 regions. A single record per CDR3 protein comes from TCRdb applying MiXCR to the multiplex PCR reads. The data show 500,000 or so distinct CDR3 sequences, around 15% seen once. These data were likewise used in another study, on T cells in Graves' hyperthyroidism and ophthalmopathy.

The sequences come from peripheral blood mononuclear cells (PBMCs), collected at new diagnosis, from a patient treated with antithyroid drugs. Receptors were obtained from a woman aged 35-65 years with Graves disease.

This clonotype has a count of ten or more. This chain links TRBV12-3 or TRBV12-4 with TRBJ1-2; 7 positions agree with TRBD1. The J segment lost 5 bases and the V segment lost 5 bases, leaving 14 bases of the junction unmatched. The CDR3 spans 16 residues. The CDR3 loop reads CASSPPGGGVSYGYTF. CDR3 bases: TGTGCCAGCAGTCCCCCGGGAGGGGGCGTTAGTTATGGCTACACCTTC.

The genes are TRBV19 and TRBJ1-1; D is unresolved. In germline, CDR1 is LNHDA, CDR2 SQIVND (reference sequence). The ends were cut back, 4 bases at V and 4 bases at J, with 10 bases in the middle. This CDR3 has 13 amino acids. The CDR3 loop is CASSKNRPTEAFF. In DNA, the CDR3 is TGTGCCAGTAGTAAGAACCGACCCACTGAAGCTTTCTTT. Using reference TRBV19 and TRBJ1-1 for the parts outside the CDR3, the full variable domain is DGGITQSPKYLFRKEGQNVTLSCEQNLNHDAMYWYRQDPGQGLRLIYYSQIVNDFQKGDIAEGYSVSREKKESFPLTVTSAQKNPTAFYLCASSKNRPTEAFFGQGTRLTVV.

This clonotype was counted ten times or more. V and J are TRBV11-3 and TRBJ2-5; 8 nucleotides line up with TRBD1. J was trimmed by 3 bases and V by 0 bases; bases with no gene match: 3. The CDR3 consists of 15 residues. Germline CDR1 SGHNT, CDR2 YENEEA. The CDR3 loop reads CASSLEQGDEETQYF. In nucleotides, the CDR3 is TGTGCCAGCAGCTTAGAACAGGGGGACGAAGAGACCCAGTACTTC. Looking up the rest from reference TRBV11-3 and TRBJ2-5 gives the full variable domain: EAGVVQSPRYKIIEKKQPVAFWCNPISGHNTLYWYLQNLGQGPELLIRYENEEAVDDSQLPKDRFSAERLKGVDSTLKIQPAELGDSAVYLCASSLEQGDEETQYFGPGTRLLVL.

This clonotype turned up a few times. V and J are TRBV20-1 and TRBJ2-3; D call uncertain. The germline V gene encodes CDR1 DFQATT and CDR2 SNEGSKA (reference sequence). The V gene lost 4 bases and the J gene lost 3 bases, with 14 bases spanning the gap. This CDR3 is built from 14 residues. The CDR3 is CSATRAVQTDTQYF. DNA for the CDR3: TGCAGTGCTACCCGGGCGGTGCAGACAGATACGCAGTATTTT.

This chain joins TRBV6-1 and TRBJ1-5; D ambiguous. Germline V gives CDR1 MNHNS, CDR2 SASEGT. The CDR3 sequence is 15 residues long. V shed 2 bases and J shed 3 bases, with 11 bases lying between them. CDR3 in DNA: TGTGCCAGCAGTGAACAGCTAGGGTTCAATCAGCCCCAGCATTTT. Translated: CASSEQLGFNQPQHF.

This clonotype occurred a few times. V and J are TRBV27 and TRBJ2-2; no reliable D call. The germline V gene has CDR1 MNHEY and CDR2 SMNVEV (reference sequence). Between the trimmed V and J ends, which lost 0 bases and 6 bases, there was a span of 8 bases. The CDR3 covers 14 residues. The CDR3 reads CASSLSAPAGELFF. CDR3 nucleotides: TGTGCCAGCAGTTTATCCGCCCCAGCCGGGGAGCTGTTTTTT.

Concerning this clonotype itself: Just one base apart from a much larger clone, this may be a read error. This rearrangement joins TRBV28 to TRBJ1-1; unclear D gene. The CDR3 loop spans 14 amino acids. The germline V gene has CDR1 MDHEN and CDR2 SYDVKM. CDR3 coding DNA: TGTGCCAGCAGCCAAGGCGGGGTGGGCACTGAAGCTCTCTTT. It encodes CASSQGGVGTEALF.

At least ten counts were recorded for this clonotype. The V call is TRBV11-3, the J call TRBJ2-5, with 7 bases identical to TRBD2. J was trimmed by 1 base and V by 5 bases; bases with no gene match: 7. Germline CDR1 SGHNT, CDR2 YENEEA. The CDR3 loop spans 15 amino acids. The CDR3 DNA is TGTGCCAGCAGCGACCGATCTAGCGGCCAAGAGACCCAGTACTTC. Amino acids: CASSDRSSGQETQYF.

This clonotype came up a few times. The V and J genes are TRBV6-4 and TRBJ2-6; D might be TRBD1 or TRBD2, each matching 5 bases. CDR3 length equals 17 residues. V lost 6 bases and J lost 0, with 15 bases in between. CDR1 is MRHNA, CDR2 SNTAGT, per germline. CDR3 in DNA: TGTGCCAGCAGCGCCCAGGGACCGCCCTCTGGGGCCAACGTCCTGACTTTC. This encodes CASSAQGPPSGANVLTF.

This chain connects TRBV9 to TRBJ1-2; 9 bases map to TRBD1. The CDR3 runs to 15 residues. CDR1 and CDR2 (germline): SGDLS, YYNGEE. The J segment lost 8 bases and the V segment lost 0 bases, leaving 8 bases of the junction unmatched. The chain's CDR3 is CASSVEGQGLVGYTF. The CDR3 DNA is TGTGCCAGCAGCGTAGAGGGACAGGGTTTAGTAGGCTACACCTTC.

The chain recombines TRBV20-1 with TRBJ1-1, with D possibly TRBD1 on 5 matching bases. Germline lookup yields CDR1 DFQATT and CDR2 SNEGSKA (reference sequence). The CDR3 contains 13 residues. Trimming took off 2 bases at V and 4 bases at J, with 11 bases between the two ends. In nucleotides, the CDR3 is TGCAGTGCTAGAACGTTGGGGGGCACTGAAGCTTTCTTT. It yields the protein CSARTLGGTEAFF.

V usage is TRBV28 and J usage is TRBJ1-1, with D possibly matching TRBD1 (5 bases). This CDR3 spans 15 amino acids. Looked up from germline, CDR1 is MDHEN and CDR2 is SYDVKM. V lost 5 bases and J lost 5, with 18 bases in between. The CDR3 sequence is CASSPQGPRRTEAFF. The DNA of the CDR3 is TGTGCCAGCAGTCCGCAGGGACCCAGGAGGACTGAAGCTTTCTTT.

This clonotype was seen more than once but under ten times. This sequence joins TRBV12-3 or TRBV12-4 and TRBJ2-2, with D tentatively TRBD2 (7 bases). V was shortened by 6 bases and J by 6 bases, with 14 bases between the two germline ends. The CDR3 extends over 14 amino acids. The CDR3 sequence is CASRPRGGAGELFF. Written as DNA, the CDR3 is TGTGCCAGCAGACCTAGGGGGGGCGCCGGGGAGCTGTTTTTT.

The chain employs TRBV6-1 and TRBJ1-1; D ambiguous. V was cut by 6 bases and J by 2 bases, with 10 bases left in between. In germline, CDR1 is MNHNS, CDR2 SASEGT. CDR3 length: 13 amino acids. CDR3 sequence (DNA): TGTGCCAGCAGAGCAGGCAGAAACACTGAAGCTTTCTTT. Protein product: CASRAGRNTEAFF.